This is a list of T cell receptor beta chains from one sample in a study of blood T cell repertoires in COVID-19. Data came from immunoSEQ multiplex PCR; TCRdb stores just in-frame clones and leaves some out. The sample records fewer than 350,000 clones, approximately 83% being singletons. The sample taken for sequencing was peripheral blood. These TCRs come from a woman under 40 who had recovered from COVID-19. The CDR3 runs from the conserved cysteine through the conserved F or W.

v_gene: TRBV30
CDR3aa: CAWSVTGAGYNEQFF

v_gene: TRBV4-1
CDR3aa: CASSRATGGESETQYF

v_gene: TRBV9
CDR3aa: CASSGDWTGNEKLFF

v_gene: TRBV3-1/TRBV3-2
CDR3aa: CASSHGGWGNQPQHF

v_gene: TRBV29-1
CDR3aa: CSGKDGVTEAFF

v_gene: TRBV10-3
CDR3aa: CAISELRGNTEAFF

v_gene: TRBV10-3
CDR3aa: CAVRDRAPEAFF

v_gene: TRBV11-3
CDR3aa: CASSPSILAANTGELFF

v_gene: TRBV6-1
CDR3aa: CASSEVGGDSNQPQHF

v_gene: TRBV10-3
CDR3aa: CAISDRQEDIQYF

v_gene: TRBV27
CDR3aa: CASSLSTSGIYNEQFF

v_gene: TRBV2
CDR3aa: CASRPWGQGANYGYTF

v_gene: TRBV19
CDR3aa: CASSIDRRATDTQYF

v_gene: TRBV11-2
CDR3aa: CASRRPNENRGTKNIQYF

v_gene: TRBV19
CDR3aa: CASSSPGFYSNQPQHF

v_gene: TRBV29-1
CDR3aa: CSAWAETQYF

v_gene: TRBV4-2
CDR3aa: CASKGMGTGVTGELFF

v_gene: TRBV7-2
CDR3aa: CASSSQGPISGNTIYF

v_gene: TRBV11-2
CDR3aa: CASKREISSTDTQYF

v_gene: TRBV4-1
CDR3aa: CASSQEAATQETQYF

v_gene: TRBV6-5
CDR3aa: CASNYAGTYSYEQYF

v_gene: TRBV2
CDR3aa: CASSGGEREGETQYF

v_gene: TRBV9
CDR3aa: CASSVGRVAGGPKQYNEQFF

v_gene: TRBV7-9
CDR3aa: CASSRQGVTVYEQYF

v_gene: TRBV5-1
CDR3aa: CASSLGAGTNYEQYF

v_gene: TRBV5-1
CDR3aa: CASSLGQGVYYEQYF

v_gene: TRBV27
CDR3aa: CASSLAGRAREQYF

v_gene: TRBV10-2
CDR3aa: CASRTQFSGGAGEQFF

v_gene: TRBV7-2
CDR3aa: CASSLYGGNTEAFF

v_gene: TRBV30
CDR3aa: CAWNSGTGLTDTQYF

v_gene: TRBV5-4
CDR3aa: CASSTTGGLPYEQYF

v_gene: TRBV5-1
CDR3aa: CASSQENTEAFF

v_gene: TRBV27
CDR3aa: CASSAGSGADHQYTDTQYF

v_gene: TRBV19
CDR3aa: CASSIGSLGHTEAFF

v_gene: TRBV3-1/TRBV3-2
CDR3aa: CASSQGGESYTF

v_gene: TRBV5-1
CDR3aa: CASTRGVLADETQYF

v_gene: TRBV28
CDR3aa: CASSPIAGVRYEQYF

v_gene: TRBV29-1
CDR3aa: CSVKKLAKNIQYF

v_gene: TRBV28
CDR3aa: CASGLGQGISEKLFF

v_gene: TRBV6-2/TRBV6-3
CDR3aa: CASSRGDVADEQYF

v_gene: TRBV7-8
CDR3aa: CASSLATGQGRGYEQYF

v_gene: TRBV14
CDR3aa: CASSYRGIYGYTF

v_gene: TRBV7-2
CDR3aa: CASSLVTSGSANTQYF

v_gene: TRBV11-1
CDR3aa: CASSSGDEQYF

v_gene: TRBV24-1
CDR3aa: CATSAGNTEAFF

v_gene: TRBV5-4
CDR3aa: CASSLGTKKNIQYF

v_gene: TRBV19
CDR3aa: CASSMRQGEFMNTEAFF

v_gene: TRBV11-2
CDR3aa: CASSLGASGDAETQYF

v_gene: TRBV6-2/TRBV6-3
CDR3aa: CASSDSLSYEQYF

v_gene: TRBV7-9
CDR3aa: CASSRIQGPGANVLTF

v_gene: TRBV10-2
CDR3aa: CASSDMTGATEAFF

v_gene: TRBV28
CDR3aa: CASSLGTGLVLDYEQYF

v_gene: TRBV2
CDR3aa: CASSEGEVAEAFF

v_gene: TRBV5-1
CDR3aa: CASSVGQIDQPQHF

v_gene: TRBV18
CDR3aa: CASSPNSDSPEGYTF

v_gene: TRBV19
CDR3aa: CASSIPPSGRRTDTQYF

v_gene: TRBV7-2
CDR3aa: CASSPILVQGMNGELFF

v_gene: TRBV2
CDR3aa: CASRGQGERETQYF

v_gene: TRBV19
CDR3aa: CASSSAGQGYQPQHF